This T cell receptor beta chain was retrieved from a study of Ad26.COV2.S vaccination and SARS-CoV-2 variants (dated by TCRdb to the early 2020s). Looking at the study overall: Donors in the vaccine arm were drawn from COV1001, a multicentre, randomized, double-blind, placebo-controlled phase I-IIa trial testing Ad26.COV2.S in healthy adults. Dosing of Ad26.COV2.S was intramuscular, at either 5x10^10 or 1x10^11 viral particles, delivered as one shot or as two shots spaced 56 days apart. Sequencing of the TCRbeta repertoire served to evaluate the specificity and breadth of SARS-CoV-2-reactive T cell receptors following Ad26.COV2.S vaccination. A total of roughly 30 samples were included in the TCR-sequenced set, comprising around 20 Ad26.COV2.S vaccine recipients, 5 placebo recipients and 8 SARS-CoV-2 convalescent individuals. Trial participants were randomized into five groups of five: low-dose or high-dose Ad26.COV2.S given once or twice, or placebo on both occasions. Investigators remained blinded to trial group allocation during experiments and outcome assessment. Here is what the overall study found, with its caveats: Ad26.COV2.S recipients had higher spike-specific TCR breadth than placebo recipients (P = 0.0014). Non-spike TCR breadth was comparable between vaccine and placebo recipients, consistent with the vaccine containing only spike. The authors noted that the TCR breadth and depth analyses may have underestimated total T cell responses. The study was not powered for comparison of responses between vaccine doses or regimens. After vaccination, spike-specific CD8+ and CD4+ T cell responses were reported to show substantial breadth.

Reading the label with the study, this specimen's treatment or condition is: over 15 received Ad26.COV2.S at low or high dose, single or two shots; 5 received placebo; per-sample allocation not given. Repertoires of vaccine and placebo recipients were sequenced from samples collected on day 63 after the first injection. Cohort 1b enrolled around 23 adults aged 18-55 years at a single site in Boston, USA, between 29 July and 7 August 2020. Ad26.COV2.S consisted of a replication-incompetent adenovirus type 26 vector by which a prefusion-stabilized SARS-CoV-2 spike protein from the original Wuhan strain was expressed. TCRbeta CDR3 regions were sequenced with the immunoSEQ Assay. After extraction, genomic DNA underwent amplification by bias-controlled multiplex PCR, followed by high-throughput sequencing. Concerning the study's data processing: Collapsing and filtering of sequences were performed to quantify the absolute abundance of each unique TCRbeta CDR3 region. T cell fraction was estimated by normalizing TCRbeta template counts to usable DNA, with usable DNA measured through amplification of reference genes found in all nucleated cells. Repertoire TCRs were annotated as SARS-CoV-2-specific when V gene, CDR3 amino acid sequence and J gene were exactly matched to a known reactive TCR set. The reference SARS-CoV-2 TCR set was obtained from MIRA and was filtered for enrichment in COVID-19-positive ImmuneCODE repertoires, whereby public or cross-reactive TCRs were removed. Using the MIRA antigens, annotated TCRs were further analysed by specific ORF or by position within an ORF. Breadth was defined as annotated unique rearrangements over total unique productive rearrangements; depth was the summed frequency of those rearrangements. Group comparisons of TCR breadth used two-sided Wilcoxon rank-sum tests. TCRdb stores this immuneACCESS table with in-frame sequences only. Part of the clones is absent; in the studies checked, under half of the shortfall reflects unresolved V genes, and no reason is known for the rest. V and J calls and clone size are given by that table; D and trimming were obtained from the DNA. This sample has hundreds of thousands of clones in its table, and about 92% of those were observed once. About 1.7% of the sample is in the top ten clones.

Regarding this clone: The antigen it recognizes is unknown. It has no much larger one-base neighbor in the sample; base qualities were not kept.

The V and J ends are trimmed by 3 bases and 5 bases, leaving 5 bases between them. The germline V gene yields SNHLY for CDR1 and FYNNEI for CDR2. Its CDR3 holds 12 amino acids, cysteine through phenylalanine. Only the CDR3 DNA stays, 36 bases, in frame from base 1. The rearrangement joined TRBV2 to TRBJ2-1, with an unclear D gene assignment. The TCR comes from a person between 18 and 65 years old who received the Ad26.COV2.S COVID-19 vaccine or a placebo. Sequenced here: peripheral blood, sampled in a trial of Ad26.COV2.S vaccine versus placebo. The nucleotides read TGTGCCAGCAGTGACCGTCACAATGAGCAGTTCTTC. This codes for CASSDRHNEQFF.